This T cell receptor (beta chain) was sequenced in a study of T-cell reconstitution after alpha-beta-depleted transplantation in children. The CDR3 length is 15 residues. Looked up from germline, CDR1 is MNHEY and CDR2 is SVGAGI. Trimming cost V 5 bases and J 2 bases; bases outside gene matches: 7. This clonotype was seen many times. Its target is not known. It was with unique molecular identifiers that the TCRbeta library was prepared. TCRdb redid the calling of the PCR reads with MiXCR, one entry per CDR3 protein. The sample comprises approximately 490,000 distinct CDR3 sequences, roughly a tenth of which are singletons, and about 2.1% rests with the top ten. Study conclusions and caveats: Once a year had passed after transplant, T-cell counts and diversity came mostly from newly produced T cells.

The source of this sequence is a child aged 2 to 10 with inherited bone marrow failure, due to receive a stem cell transplant. This sequence joins TRBV6-5 and TRBJ1-2; 8 bases are a match to TRBD1. This specimen was PBMCs, taken before TCRalphabeta/CD19-depleted stem cell transplant. The CDR3 DNA reads as TGTGCCAGCAGTCCGATGCGACAGGGGAACTATGGCTACACCTTC. Translation: CASSPMRQGNYGYTF.